This TCR beta chain was identified in a study of T cell repertoires in cytomegalovirus infection. At the level of the study: Evidence of both CMV infection and a matching HLA type came from public TCR beta signatures. Points from the study as a whole: In two of eight donors, the top clonotype was HLA-C-restricted CMV-specific. CMV carriers having the relevant HLA were flagged by cumulative public TCR beta family frequency.

Regarding this clonotype: As yet, its antigen is unknown.

MiXCR, applied by TCRdb to the reads, yields one record per CDR3 protein. The sample shows about 180,000 distinct CDR3 sequences, approximately 18% of them seen only once. The CDR3 sequence is 16 residues long. The V gene lost 6 bases and the J gene lost 3 bases, with 21 bases spanning the gap. Sequences were obtained from CD8+ T cells from PBMCs. The chain employs TRBV12-3 or TRBV12-4 and TRBJ2-7, with a weak D call TRBD1 (5 bases). This clonotype originated in a human donor in good health (CMV status not recorded). Some clones in this sample may be carry-over from other donors' samples. This chain's CDR3 is CASSPGHHRHSYEQYF. The CDR3 bases are TGTGCCAGCAGCCCAGGGCACCATAGACACAGCTACGAGCAGTACTTC.